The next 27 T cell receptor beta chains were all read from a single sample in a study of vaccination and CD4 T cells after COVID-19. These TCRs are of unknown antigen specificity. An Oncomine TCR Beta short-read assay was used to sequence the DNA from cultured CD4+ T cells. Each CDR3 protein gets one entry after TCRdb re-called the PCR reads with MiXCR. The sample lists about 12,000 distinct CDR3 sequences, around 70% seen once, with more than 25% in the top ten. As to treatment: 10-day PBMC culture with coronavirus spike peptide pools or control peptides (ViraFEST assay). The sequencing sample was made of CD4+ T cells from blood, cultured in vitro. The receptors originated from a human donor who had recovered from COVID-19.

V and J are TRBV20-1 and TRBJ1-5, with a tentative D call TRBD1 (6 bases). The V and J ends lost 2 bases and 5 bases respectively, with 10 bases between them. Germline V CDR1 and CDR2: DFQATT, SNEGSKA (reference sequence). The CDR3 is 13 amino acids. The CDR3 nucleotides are TGCAGTGCTAGAAAAAGACAGGATCAGCCCCAGCATTTT. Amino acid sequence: CSARKRQDQPQHF.

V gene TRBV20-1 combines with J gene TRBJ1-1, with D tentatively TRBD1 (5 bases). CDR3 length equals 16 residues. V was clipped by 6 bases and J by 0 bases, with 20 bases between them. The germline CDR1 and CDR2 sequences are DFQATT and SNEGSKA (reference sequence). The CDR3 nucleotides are TGCAGTGCGCCCGGGACTCGGGGGAGGTTGAACACTGAAGCTTTCTTT. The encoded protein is CSAPGTRGRLNTEAFF.

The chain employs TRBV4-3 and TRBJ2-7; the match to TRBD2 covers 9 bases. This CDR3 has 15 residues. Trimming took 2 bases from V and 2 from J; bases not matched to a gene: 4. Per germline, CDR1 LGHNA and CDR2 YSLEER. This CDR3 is CASSQTAGGTYEQYF. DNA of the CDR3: TGCGCCAGCAGCCAAACAGCGGGGGGCACCTACGAGCAGTACTTC.

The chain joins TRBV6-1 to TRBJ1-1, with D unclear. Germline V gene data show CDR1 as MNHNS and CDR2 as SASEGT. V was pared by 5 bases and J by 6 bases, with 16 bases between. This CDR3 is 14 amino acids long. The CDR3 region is CASSTPWGTPEAFF. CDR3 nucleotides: TGTGCCAGCAGTACTCCTTGGGGTACCCCTGAAGCTTTCTTT.

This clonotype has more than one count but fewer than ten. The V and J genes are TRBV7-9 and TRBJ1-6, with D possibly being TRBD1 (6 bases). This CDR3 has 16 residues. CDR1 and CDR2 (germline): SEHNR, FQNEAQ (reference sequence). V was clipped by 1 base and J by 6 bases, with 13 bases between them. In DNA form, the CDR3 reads TGTGCCAGCAGCTTAGGCCTAGCAGGGGCTAATTCACCCCTCCACTTT. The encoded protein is CASSLGLAGANSPLHF.

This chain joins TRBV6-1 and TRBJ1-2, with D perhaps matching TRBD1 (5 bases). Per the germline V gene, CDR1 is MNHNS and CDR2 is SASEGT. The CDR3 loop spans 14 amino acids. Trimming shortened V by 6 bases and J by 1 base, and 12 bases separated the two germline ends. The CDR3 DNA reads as TGTGCCAGCAGCCCCAGGGAAAATAACTATGGCTACACCTTC. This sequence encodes CASSPRENNYGYTF.

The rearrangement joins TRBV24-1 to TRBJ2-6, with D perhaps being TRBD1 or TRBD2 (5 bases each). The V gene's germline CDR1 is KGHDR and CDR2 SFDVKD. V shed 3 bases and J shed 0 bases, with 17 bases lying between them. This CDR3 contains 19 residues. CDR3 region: CATSDPQRDGDSGANVLTF. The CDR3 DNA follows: TGTGCCACCAGTGATCCTCAACGGGACGGAGACTCTGGGGCCAACGTCCTGACTTTC.

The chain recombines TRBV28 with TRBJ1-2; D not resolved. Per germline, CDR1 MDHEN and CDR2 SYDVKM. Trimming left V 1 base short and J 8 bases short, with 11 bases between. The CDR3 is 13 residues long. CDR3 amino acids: CASSLSTARGYTF. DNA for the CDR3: TGTGCCAGCAGTTTATCGACTGCACGGGGCTACACCTTC.

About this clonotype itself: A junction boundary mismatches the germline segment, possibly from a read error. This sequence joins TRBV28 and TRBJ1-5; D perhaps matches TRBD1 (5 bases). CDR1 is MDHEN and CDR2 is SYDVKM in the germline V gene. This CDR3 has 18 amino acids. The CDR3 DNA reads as TGTGCCAGCAGTTACCCAACCCTGAAGACAGTCTTAAATCAACCCCAGCATTTT. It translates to CASSYPTLKTVLNQPQHF.

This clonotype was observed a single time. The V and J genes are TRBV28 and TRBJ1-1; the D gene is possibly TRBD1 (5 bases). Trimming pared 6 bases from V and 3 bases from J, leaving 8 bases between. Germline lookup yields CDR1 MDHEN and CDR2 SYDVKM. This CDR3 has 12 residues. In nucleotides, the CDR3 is TGTGCCAGCAGGACAGAGGACACTGAAGCTTTCTTT. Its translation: CASRTEDTEAFF. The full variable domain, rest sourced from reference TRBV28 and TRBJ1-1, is DVKVTQSSRYLVKRTGEKVFLECVQDMDHENMFWYRQDPGLGLRLIYFSYDVKMKEKGDIPEGYSVSREKKERFSLILESASTNQTSMYLCASRTEDTEAFFGQGTRLTVV.

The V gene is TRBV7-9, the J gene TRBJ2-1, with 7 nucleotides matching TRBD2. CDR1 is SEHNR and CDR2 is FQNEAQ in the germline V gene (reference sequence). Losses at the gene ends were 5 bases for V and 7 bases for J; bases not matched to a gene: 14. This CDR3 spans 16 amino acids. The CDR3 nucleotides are TGTGCCAGCAGCCCCCTTGGAGGGAGGGCTTCAAATGAGCAGTTCTTC. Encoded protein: CASSPLGGRASNEQFF.

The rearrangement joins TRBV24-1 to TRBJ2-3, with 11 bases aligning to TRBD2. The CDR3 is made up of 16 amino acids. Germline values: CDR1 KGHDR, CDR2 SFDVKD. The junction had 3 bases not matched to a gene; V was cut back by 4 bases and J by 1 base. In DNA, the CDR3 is TGTGCCACCAGTGACCGACTAGCGGGACGCACAGATACGCAGTATTTT. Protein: CATSDRLAGRTDTQYF.

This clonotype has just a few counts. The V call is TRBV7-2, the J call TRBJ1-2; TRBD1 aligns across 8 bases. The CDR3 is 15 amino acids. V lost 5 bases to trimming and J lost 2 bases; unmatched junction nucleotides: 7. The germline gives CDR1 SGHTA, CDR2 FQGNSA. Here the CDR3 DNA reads TGTGCCAGCAGCACCCGACAGGGGTCCAACTATGGCTACACCTTC. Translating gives CASSTRQGSNYGYTF.

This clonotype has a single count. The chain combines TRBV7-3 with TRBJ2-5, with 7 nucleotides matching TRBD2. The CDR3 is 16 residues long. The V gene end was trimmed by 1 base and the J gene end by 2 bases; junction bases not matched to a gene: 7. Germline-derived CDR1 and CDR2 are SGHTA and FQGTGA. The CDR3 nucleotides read TGTGCCAGCAGCTTAAATCTGGGGGGAGGGCAAGAGACCCAGTACTTC. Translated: CASSLNLGGGQETQYF.

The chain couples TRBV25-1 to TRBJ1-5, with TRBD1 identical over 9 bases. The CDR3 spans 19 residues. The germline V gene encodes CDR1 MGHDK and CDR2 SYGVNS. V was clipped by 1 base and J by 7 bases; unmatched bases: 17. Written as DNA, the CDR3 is TGTGCCAGCAGTGAATTGTGTGGGACAGGGATAGCAACAAGGCAGCCCCAGCATTTT. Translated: CASSELCGTGIATRQPQHF.

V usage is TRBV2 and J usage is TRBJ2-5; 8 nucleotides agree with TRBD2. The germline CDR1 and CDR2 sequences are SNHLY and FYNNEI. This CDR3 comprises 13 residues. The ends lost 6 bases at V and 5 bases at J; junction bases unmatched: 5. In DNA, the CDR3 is TGTGCCAGCAGCGGGAGGGTCGGCGAGACCCAGTACTTC. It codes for CASSGRVGETQYF.

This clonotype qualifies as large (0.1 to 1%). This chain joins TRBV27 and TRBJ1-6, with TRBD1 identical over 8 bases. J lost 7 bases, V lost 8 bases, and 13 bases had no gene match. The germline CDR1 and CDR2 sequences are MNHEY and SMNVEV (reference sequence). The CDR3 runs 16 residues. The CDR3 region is CASSSRGRSKNSPLHF. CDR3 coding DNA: TGTGCCAGCTCTTCCAGGGGGCGCAGTAAAAATTCACCCCTCCACTTT.

CDR3 sequence reads: CASNGQGGSPLHF. The DNA of the CDR3 is TGTGCCAGCAACGGACAGGGGGGTTCACCCCTCCACTTT. The chain carries TRBV6-1 and TRBJ1-6; TRBD1 aligns across 10 bases. Unmatched junction bases numbered 3, after V lost 7 bases and J lost 9 bases. Germline values: CDR1 MNHNS, CDR2 SASEGT. CDR3 length equals 13 residues.

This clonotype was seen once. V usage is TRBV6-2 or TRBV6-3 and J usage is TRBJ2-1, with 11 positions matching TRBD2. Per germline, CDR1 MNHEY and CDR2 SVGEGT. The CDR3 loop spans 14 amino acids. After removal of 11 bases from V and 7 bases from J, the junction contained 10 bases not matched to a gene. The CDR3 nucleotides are TGTGCCGCAGGCAAGACTAGCGGGAATAATGAGCAGTTCTTC. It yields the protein CAAGKTSGNNEQFF.

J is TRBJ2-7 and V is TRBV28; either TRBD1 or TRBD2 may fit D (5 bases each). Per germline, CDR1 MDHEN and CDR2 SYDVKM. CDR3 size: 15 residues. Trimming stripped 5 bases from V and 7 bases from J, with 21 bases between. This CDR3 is CASSGTGHSFGEQYF. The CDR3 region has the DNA TGTGCCAGCAGTGGGACCGGACACTCCTTTGGGGAGCAGTACTTC. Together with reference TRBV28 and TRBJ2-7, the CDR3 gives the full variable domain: DVKVTQSSRYLVKRTGEKVFLECVQDMDHENMFWYRQDPGLGLRLIYFSYDVKMKEKGDIPEGYSVSREKKERFSLILESASTNQTSMYLCASSGTGHSFGEQYFGPGTRLTVT.

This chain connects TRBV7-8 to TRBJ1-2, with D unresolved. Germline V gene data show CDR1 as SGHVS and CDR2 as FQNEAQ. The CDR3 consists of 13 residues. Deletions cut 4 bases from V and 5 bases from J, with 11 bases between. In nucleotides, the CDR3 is TGTGCCAGCAGCTCCGGGGTCACTTATGGCTACACCTTC. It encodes CASSSGVTYGYTF.

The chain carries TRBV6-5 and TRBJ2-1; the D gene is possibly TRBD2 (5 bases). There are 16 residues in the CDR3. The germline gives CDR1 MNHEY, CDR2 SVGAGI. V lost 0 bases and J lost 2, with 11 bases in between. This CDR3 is CASSYSPAAPYNEQFF. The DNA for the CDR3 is TGTGCCAGCAGTTACTCTCCAGCGGCACCCTACAATGAGCAGTTCTTC.

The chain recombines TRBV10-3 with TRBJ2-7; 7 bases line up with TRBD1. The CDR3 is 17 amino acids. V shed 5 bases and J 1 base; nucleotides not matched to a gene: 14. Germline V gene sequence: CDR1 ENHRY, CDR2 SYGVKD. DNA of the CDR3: TGTGCCATCAGTAAGGGGACAGACGCCCCGACTTCCTACGAGCAGTACTTC. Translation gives CAISKGTDAPTSYEQYF.

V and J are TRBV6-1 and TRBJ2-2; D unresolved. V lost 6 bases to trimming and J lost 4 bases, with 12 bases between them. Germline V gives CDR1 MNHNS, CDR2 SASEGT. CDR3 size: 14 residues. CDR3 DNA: TGTGCCAGCAGGGGTGGGGTGGGCACCGGGGAGCTGTTTTTT. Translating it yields CASRGGVGTGELFF.

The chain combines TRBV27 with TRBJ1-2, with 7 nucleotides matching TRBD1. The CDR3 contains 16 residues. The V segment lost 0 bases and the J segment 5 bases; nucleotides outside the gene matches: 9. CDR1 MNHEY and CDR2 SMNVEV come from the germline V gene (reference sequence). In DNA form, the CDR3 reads TGTGCCAGCAGTTTATCCCCCAGGACAGGCCCATATGGCTACACCTTC. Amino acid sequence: CASSLSPRTGPYGYTF.

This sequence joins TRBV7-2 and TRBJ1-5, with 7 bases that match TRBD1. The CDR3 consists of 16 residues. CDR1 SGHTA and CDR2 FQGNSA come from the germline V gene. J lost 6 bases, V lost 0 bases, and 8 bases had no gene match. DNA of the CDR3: TGTGCCAGCAGCTTAGCAGGTACAGGGGTGGGTCAGCCCCAGCATTTT. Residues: CASSLAGTGVGQPQHF.

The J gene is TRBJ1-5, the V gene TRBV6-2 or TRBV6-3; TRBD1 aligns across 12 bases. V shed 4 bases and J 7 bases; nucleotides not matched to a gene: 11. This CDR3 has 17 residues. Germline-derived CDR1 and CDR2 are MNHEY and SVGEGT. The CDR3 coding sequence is TGTGCCAGCAGTTGGGCCGCGGGGACAGGGGGCGGGCAGCCCCAGCATTTT. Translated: CASSWAAGTGGGQPQHF.